This TCR beta chain was sequenced for a study of blood T cell repertoires in COVID-19. About the research overall: Sample material is recorded as cDNA or gDNA derived from T cells, B-cell-depleted T cells, or PBMCs.

CDR1 SGHKS and CDR2 YYEKEE come from the germline V gene (reference sequence). This CDR3 spans 16 amino acids. Trimming removed 5 bases at V and 0 bases at J, with 18 bases between. Authors' methods: Nucleated cell counts were estimated from reference gene primer amplification. Clones were read by immunoSEQ multiplex PCR, and TCRdb kept only the in-frame ones, dropping some. The V and J calls and the clone size are those of that table, but D and trimming were determined from the DNA. The sample contains nearly 350,000 clones, 90% to 95% of which appear only once. Sample: peripheral blood. The receptor was derived from a woman aged 18 to 35 who had recovered from COVID-19. The chain couples TRBV5-5 to TRBJ2-7; D is possibly TRBD1 (5 bases). The DNA for the CDR3 is TGTGCCAGCAGGCTCTTGGGGCCCCCAGTCTCCTACGAGCAGTACGTC. Translated: CASRLLGPPVSYEQYV.